The 20 T cell receptor beta chains listed next were all sequenced from one sample in a study of cytomegalovirus exposure and HLA in healthy donors. The PCR used 60 Vbeta and 13 Jbeta primers. Clones were read by immunoSEQ multiplex PCR, and TCRdb kept only the in-frame ones, dropping some. The data contain about 180,000 clones, about 80% of them singletons. The sequencing sample was made of PBMCs. Receptor source: a young man in good health and CMV-seronegative.

The genes are TRBV19 and TRBJ2-2; TRBD2 matches 16 bases. Germline trimming cut 4 bases from V and 0 bases from J; bases unmatched to any gene: 5. CDR3 length equals 19 residues. Germline V gene lookup returns CDR1 LNHDA and CDR2 SQIVND (reference sequence). The DNA of the CDR3 is TGTGCCAGTAGTAGGGTGGGACTAGCGGGAGGGGCGAACACCGGGGAGCTGTTTTTT. Protein: CASSRVGLAGGANTGELFF.

The chain links TRBV19 to TRBJ2-7; D is unresolved. Trimming left V 7 bases short and J 2 bases short, with 18 bases between. The CDR3 has 15 amino acids. CDR1 and CDR2 from the germline V gene are LNHDA and SQIVND (reference sequence). The CDR3 here is CASTPTDSAAYEQYF. For the CDR3, the DNA is TGTGCCAGTACCCCCACCGACTCGGCCGCCTACGAGCAGTACTTC.

V is TRBV5-1 and J is TRBJ2-2, with 15 nucleotides matching TRBD2. V was pared by 2 bases and J by 8 bases, with 13 bases of the junction left unmatched. The CDR3 runs to 19 residues. The germline CDR1 and CDR2 sequences are SGHRS and YFSETQ. The CDR3 nucleotides are TGCGCCAGCAGCTTCAGGACTAGCGGGAGGGGGACCTCGGCTGGGGAGCTGTTTTTT. Encoded protein: CASSFRTSGRGTSAGELFF.

The chain couples TRBV19 to TRBJ1-4; 7 nucleotides match TRBD1. The CDR3 has 14 residues. Germline loops: CDR1 LNHDA, CDR2 SQIVND (reference sequence). V lost 6 bases to trimming and J lost 4 bases; unmatched junction nucleotides: 5. The CDR3 region is CASRPGTDNEKLFF. CDR3 in DNA: TGTGCCAGTAGGCCCGGGACAGATAATGAAAAACTGTTTTTT.

The chain has TRBV5-1 and TRBJ1-1; D perhaps matches TRBD1 (6 bases). The CDR3 has 15 residues. The germline V gene has CDR1 SGHRS and CDR2 YFSETQ. Trimming removed 3 bases at V and 0 bases at J, with 12 bases between. The CDR3 DNA is TGCGCCAGCAGCTCCTGGACAGCCATGAACACTGAAGCTTTCTTT. It encodes CASSSWTAMNTEAFF.

The chain uses TRBV27 and TRBJ1-5, with D unclear. V was cut by 0 bases and J by 5 bases, with 5 bases left in between. Germline CDR1 is MNHEY and CDR2 is SMNVEV (reference sequence). This CDR3 has 13 residues. The CDR3 DNA follows: TGTGCCAGCAGTTTATCTCCGTATCAGCCCCAGCATTTT. Translating gives CASSLSPYQPQHF.

V and J are TRBV7-9 and TRBJ1-1, with 7 nucleotides matching TRBD1. Germline V gene data show CDR1 as SEHNR and CDR2 as FQNEAQ (reference sequence). Trimming at V came to 1 base and at J to 4 bases, leaving 3 bases not matched to a gene. The CDR3 extends over 14 amino acids. The DNA of the CDR3 is TGTGCCAGCAGCTTAGGCGACAGGGCCACTGAAGCTTTCTTT. Protein: CASSLGDRATEAFF.

The J gene is TRBJ1-2, the V gene TRBV15, with 8 bases fitting TRBD1. Germline assignment: CDR1 LNHNV and CDR2 YYDKDF (reference sequence). V was clipped by 1 base and J by 7 bases; unmatched bases: 8. The CDR3 consists of 15 residues. Written as DNA, the CDR3 is TGTGCCACCAGCAGAGGAGGACAGGGAGGGGGTGGCTACACCTTC. It specifies CATSRGGQGGGGYTF.

Only one count was recorded for this clone. The genes are TRBV27 and TRBJ1-1; D unclear. Germline-derived CDR1 and CDR2 are MNHEY and SMNVEV (reference sequence). CDR3 length equals 13 residues. Trimming removed 3 bases at V and 0 bases at J, with 5 bases between. The CDR3 protein is CASSFRLNTEAFF. CDR3 nucleotide sequence: TGTGCCAGCAGTTTCAGGCTGAACACTGAAGCTTTCTTT.

The chain recombines TRBV19 with TRBJ2-7; a weak D match, TRBD1 (5 bases). CDR3 length: 16 amino acids. Germline V CDR1 and CDR2: LNHDA, SQIVND (reference sequence). The V end lost 3 bases, the J end lost 3 bases, and 18 bases lay between the germline ends. CDR3 region: CASSMRTNRIYYEQYF. CDR3 DNA: TGTGCCAGTAGTATGCGGACGAACAGGATATACTACGAGCAGTACTTC.

The gene calls are TRBV5-1 and TRBJ1-1, with TRBD1 matching 7 bases. Germline CDR1 and CDR2: SGHRS and YFSETQ. This CDR3 contains 14 residues. The junction had 4 bases not matched to a gene; V was cut back by 0 bases and J by 5 bases. The CDR3 region is CASSLGQGRTEAFF. The CDR3 DNA sequence: TGCGCCAGCAGCTTGGGACAGGGCAGGACTGAAGCTTTCTTT.

This clone appeared a few times. This chain uses TRBV6-5 with TRBJ1-2; possible D gene TRBD1, 5 bases. The V end lost 6 bases, the J end lost 7 bases, and 15 bases lay between the germline ends. Germline V lookup: CDR1 MNHEY, CDR2 SVGAGI. The CDR3 consists of 13 residues. CDR3 sequence (DNA): TGTGCCAGCAGCCTCCAGGGTTGGTCTGGCTACACCTTC. Encoded protein: CASSLQGWSGYTF.

J is TRBJ2-3 and V is TRBV7-2; 7 positions match TRBD2. Germline CDR1 SGHTA, CDR2 FQGNSA. This CDR3 has 13 amino acids. Trimming at V came to 8 bases and at J to 4 bases, leaving 6 bases not matched to a gene. The CDR3 sequence: CASQTGGPDTQYF. In nucleotides, the CDR3 is TGTGCCAGCCAAACGGGGGGACCAGATACGCAGTATTTT.

The V and J genes are TRBV13 and TRBJ1-6; 7 bases line up with TRBD1. The CDR3 sequence is 15 residues long. The V and J ends lost 5 bases and 5 bases, in that order; junction bases with no gene match: 6. Germline CDR1 PRHDT, CDR2 FYEKMQ (reference sequence). The CDR3 DNA is TGTGCCAGCAGCCCCAGACAGGGCCATAATTCACCCCTCCACTTT. It yields the protein CASSPRQGHNSPLHF.

The count of this clone is one. The chain employs TRBV4-1 and TRBJ2-4; 16 positions agree with TRBD2. Germline V gene lookup returns CDR1 MGHRA and CDR2 YSYEKL. The CDR3 is 18 residues long. The V and J ends lost 4 bases and 3 bases, in that order; junction bases with no gene match: 6. The CDR3 loop reads CASSPGLAGGSSKNIQYF. The CDR3 nucleotides read TGCGCCAGCAGCCCGGGACTAGCGGGGGGGAGTAGCAAAAACATTCAGTACTTC.

V is TRBV25-1 and J is TRBJ1-1, with D possibly TRBD1 on 6 matching bases. V shed 3 bases and J shed 4 bases, with 15 bases lying between them. The CDR3 consists of 15 residues. Per germline, CDR1 MGHDK and CDR2 SYGVNS. The CDR3 reads CASSDDWGGPTEAFF. The CDR3 DNA follows: TGTGCCAGCAGTGATGATTGGGGGGGCCCCACTGAAGCTTTCTTT.

V usage is TRBV29-1 and J usage is TRBJ1-2; no firm D call. In germline, CDR1 is SQVTM, CDR2 ANQGSEA. Trimming removed 5 bases at V and 3 bases at J, with 10 bases between. The CDR3 runs 12 residues. The CDR3 DNA sequence: TGCAGCGTTCTAACGTACGACTATGGCTACACCTTC. This encodes CSVLTYDYGYTF.

The rearrangement uses TRBV28 and TRBJ2-5; 9 nucleotides match TRBD2. The end of the DNA fits TRBJ2-7 better, so the J call may be wrong. The V gene's germline CDR1 is MDHEN and CDR2 SYDVKM. The CDR3 length is 15 residues. The CDR3 DNA reads as TGTGCCAGCAGTCCGTTTAGCGGGAGTAGGTACGAGCAGTACTTC. Translated: CASSPFSGSRYEQYF.

This chain uses TRBV7-2 with TRBJ2-4; D remains ambiguous. The V end lost 5 bases, the J end lost 0 bases, and 11 bases lay between the germline ends. The CDR3 is 15 amino acids. In germline, CDR1 is SGHTA, CDR2 FQGNSA. CDR3: CASSKLPEAKNIQYF. CDR3 in DNA: TGTGCCAGCAGCAAACTACCGGAAGCCAAAAACATTCAGTACTTC.

The chain employs TRBV9 and TRBJ2-7; 7 bases match TRBD1. Germline CDR1 and CDR2: SGDLS and YYNGEE. Trimming removed 3 bases from V and 0 bases from J; junction bases left unmatched: 3. The CDR3 runs to 14 residues. The chain's CDR3 is CASSGGQDSYEQYF. In DNA form, the CDR3 reads TGTGCCAGCAGCGGAGGACAGGACTCCTACGAGCAGTACTTC.